This TCR beta chain was retrieved from a study of blood T cell repertoires in COVID-19. Whole-study context: Material from acute and convalescent COVID-19 was sourced from the United States, Italy and Spain. The cDNA or gDNA used as material had been derived from T cells, B-cell-depleted T cells, or PBMCs.

The CDR3 is 16 amino acids. V was clipped by 0 bases and J by 2 bases, with 13 bases between them. The germline V gene encodes CDR1 MGHRA and CDR2 YSYEKL. In the authors' methods: Estimated nucleated cell counts came from reference gene primer amplification. Produced via immunoSEQ multiplex PCR; TCRdb's table is partial and in-frame only. That table is the source of V, J and clone size, and D and trimming were worked out from the DNA. The sample has 350,000 to 450,000 clones, about 88% seen once. Followed over time, Seattle patients had been enrolled while infection was active. J is TRBJ1-2 and V is TRBV4-1; D may be TRBD1 (6 bases). The sequence derives from an older woman with COVID-19, enrolled during active disease. Sequencing was done on a sample of peripheral blood. CDR3 sequence: CASSQDRTVFNYGYTF. The CDR3 nucleotides read TGCGCCAGCAGCCAAGATCGGACAGTTTTCAACTATGGCTACACCTTC.